This T cell receptor (beta chain) was found in a study of blood T cells in healthy people across ages. General study points: Across the age range, TCR beta diversity per million T cells fell in a roughly linear way. Unsorted PBMC material precluded a definitive naive versus antigen-experienced comparison. Naive CD4+ cells and diversity were both higher in long-lived donors than in aged donors.

With a J-beta primer mix and a sample-barcoded 5' primer, a second PCR ran 7 to 11 cycles. MiXCR was run by TCRdb on the 5' RACE reads, yielding one entry per CDR3 protein. The sample yields approximately 1,700,000 distinct CDR3 sequences, about two fifths seen once. CDR1 and CDR2 (germline): SGHTA, FQGNSA. CDR3 length: 15 amino acids. V was pared by 5 bases and J by 0 bases, with 14 bases between. This clonotype turned up a few times. Its matching antigen is unknown. The specimen was blood. The TCR was taken from a human donor in good health. This chain links TRBV7-2 with TRBJ2-7; TRBD1 is a possible D gene (5 bases). In nucleotides, the CDR3 is TGTGCCAGCAGCCCCCAGGGCGGATACTCCTACGAGCAGTACTTC. It encodes CASSPQGGYSYEQYF.